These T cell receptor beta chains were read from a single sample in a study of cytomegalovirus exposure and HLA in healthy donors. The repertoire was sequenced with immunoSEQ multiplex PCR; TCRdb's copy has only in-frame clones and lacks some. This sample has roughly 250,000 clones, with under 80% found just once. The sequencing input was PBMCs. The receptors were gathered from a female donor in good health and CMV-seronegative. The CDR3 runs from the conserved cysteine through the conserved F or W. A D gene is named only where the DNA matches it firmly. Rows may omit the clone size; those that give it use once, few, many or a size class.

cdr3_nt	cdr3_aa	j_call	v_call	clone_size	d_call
TGTGCCACCAGACCGACAGATGGATGGGGCTACACCTTC	CATRPTDGWGYTF	TRBJ1-2	TRBV15	-	-
TGTGCCAGCAGTGAGACTAGCGGGAGCCTCACAGATACGCAGTATTTT	CASSETSGSLTDTQYF	TRBJ2-3	TRBV6-1	-	TRBD2
TGTGCCAGCTCCCTCTCGACAGAAGCCTACGAGCAGTACTTC	CASSLSTEAYEQYF	TRBJ2-7	TRBV18	-	-
TGTGCCAGCCTGAAGAGGCGGGGGGTCTATGGCTACACCTTC	CASLKRRGVYGYTF	TRBJ1-2	TRBV2	-	-
TGTGCCAGCAGCGTAGAGGGACTGGGGCCGGGTACGCAGTATTTT	CASSVEGLGPGTQYF	TRBJ2-3	TRBV9	-	-
TGCAGCGTTGGGACTAGCGGGAGTATCTACGAGCAGTACTTC	CSVGTSGSIYEQYF	TRBJ2-7	TRBV29-1	few	TRBD2
TGTGCCACCAGCTTTAGCGGTTACACCGGGGAGCTGTTTTTT	CATSFSGYTGELFF	TRBJ2-2	TRBV15	-	-
TGCGCCAGCAGCCCCCGGGGACTAGCGGGAGGGCCGGGAGGCGAGCAGTACTTC	CASSPRGLAGGPGGEQYF	TRBJ2-7	TRBV5-1	-	TRBD2
TGTGCCAGCAGCACATTGGGAGTGTCCTACAATGAGCAGTTCTTC	CASSTLGVSYNEQFF	TRBJ2-1	TRBV9	few	-
TGTGCCAGCAGCTTAGGGTCAGGAAACTCCTACGAGCAGTACTTC	CASSLGSGNSYEQYF	TRBJ2-7	TRBV7-2	-	-
TGTGCCAGCAGTCCCGTGACCGGGGAGCTGTTTTTT	CASSPVTGELFF	TRBJ2-2	TRBV6-6	few	-
TGTGCCCCGGCATACGGGGGGATGAACACTGAAGCTTTCTTT	CAPAYGGMNTEAFF	TRBJ1-1	TRBV21-1	-	-
TGTGCCATCGGAGATAGCGGGAGGGCCCGTTCCTTGGATACGCAGTATTTT	CAIGDSGRARSLDTQYF	TRBJ2-3	TRBV10-3	-	TRBD2
TGTGCCAGCAGCTTAAAGCCGGGTACGAACACCGGGGAGCTGTTTTTT	CASSLKPGTNTGELFF	TRBJ2-2	TRBV7-3	-	-
TGTGCCAGCAGCCTCACGGAGGGCCGTACAGATACGCAGTATTTT	CASSLTEGRTDTQYF	TRBJ2-3	TRBV28	-	-
TGTGCCAGCAGTCCACAGGGGCTCGAGCAGTACTTC	CASSPQGLEQYF	TRBJ2-7	TRBV7-2	-	TRBD1
TGTGCCAGCAGCTTAGGCCGCCTAGCGGGACGAAGCCCTCAAGAGACCCAGTACTTC	CASSLGRLAGRSPQETQYF	TRBJ2-5	TRBV7-9	-	TRBD2
TGTGCCAGCAGCTCGGCCAGGCGGGCCAACACTGAAGCTTTCTTT	CASSSARRANTEAFF	TRBJ1-1	TRBV11-3	-	-
TGTGCCAGCAGCGCTTTACAGGGATCGAGAGTTGATTCACCCCTCCACTTT	CASSALQGSRVDSPLHF	TRBJ1-6	TRBV7-6	-	-
TGTGCCAGCTCACCAGACAGGGCGGACACCGGGGAGCTGTTTTTT	CASSPDRADTGELFF	TRBJ2-2	TRBV18	-	TRBD1
TGTGCCAGCAGGCCCCGGGACTATCCGTACGAGCAGTACTTC	CASRPRDYPYEQYF	TRBJ2-7	TRBV7-9	few	TRBD2
TGCGCCAGCAGCGACCGACAGGGGGTGAACACCGGGGAGCTGTTTTTT	CASSDRQGVNTGELFF	TRBJ2-2	TRBV5-1	-	TRBD1
TGTGCTAGTGGTTTGAATAGTGGACTCCCGGCGGGAAACACCATATATTTT	CASGLNSGLPAGNTIYF	TRBJ1-3	TRBV12-5	-	-
TGTGCCAATTCAGGGTTAACCGGGGAGCTGTTTTTT	CANSGLTGELFF	TRBJ2-2	TRBV10-3	-	-
TGTGCCAGTAGCCGAGGACTAGCGGGAGGGGGCGAGCAGTACTTC	CASSRGLAGGGEQYF	TRBJ2-7	TRBV19	-	TRBD2
TGTGCCAGCACCTCTTCAGGACAGGGGACTGGAAACACCATATATTTT	CASTSSGQGTGNTIYF	TRBJ1-3	TRBV11-2	once	TRBD1
TGTGCCAGCAGCGAGTCGCGGGGTGAAGCTTTCTTT	CASSESRGEAFF	TRBJ1-1	TRBV6-1	few	-
TGCGCCAGCAGCTTAGGGGCTAATGAAAAACTGTTTTTT	CASSLGANEKLFF	TRBJ1-4	TRBV5-1	-	-
TGTGCCAGCTCAGGGAACAGGGTTGGTCAGCCCCAGCATTTT	CASSGNRVGQPQHF	TRBJ1-5	TRBV18	few	-
TGTGCCAGCAGTGACACTAGCGGGAGGAACTACAATGAGCAGTTCTTC	CASSDTSGRNYNEQFF	TRBJ2-1	TRBV6-4	-	TRBD2
TGTGCCAGCAGGCCAACGGGGAGCAATCAGCCCCAGCATTTT	CASRPTGSNQPQHF	TRBJ1-5	TRBV6-1	-	-
TGCGCCAGCAGCCAAGAAGTAAGGGGGGGTAATCAGCCCCAGCATTTT	CASSQEVRGGNQPQHF	TRBJ1-5	TRBV4-1	few	-
TGTGCCAGCAGCTCGCCTGGGGGACAGGGGAACACTGAAGCTTTCTTT	CASSSPGGQGNTEAFF	TRBJ1-1	TRBV11-2	few	TRBD1
TGTGCCAGCACGCGGGAGATGGGCACCGGGGAGCTGTTTTTT	CASTREMGTGELFF	TRBJ2-2	TRBV6-6	few	TRBD2
TGTGCCAGCAGCTTAGTCGTGACAGGGGGTGGTGAGCAGTTCTTC	CASSLVVTGGGEQFF	TRBJ2-1	TRBV7-9	once	TRBD1